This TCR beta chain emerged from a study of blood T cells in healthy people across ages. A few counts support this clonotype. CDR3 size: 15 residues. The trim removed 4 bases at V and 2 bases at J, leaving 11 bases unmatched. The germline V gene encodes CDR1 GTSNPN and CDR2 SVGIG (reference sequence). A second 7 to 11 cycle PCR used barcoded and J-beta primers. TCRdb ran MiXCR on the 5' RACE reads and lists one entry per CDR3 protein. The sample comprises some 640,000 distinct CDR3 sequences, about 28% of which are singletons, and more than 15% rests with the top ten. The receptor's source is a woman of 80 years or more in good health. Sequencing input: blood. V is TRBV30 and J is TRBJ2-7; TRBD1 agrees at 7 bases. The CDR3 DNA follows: TGTGCCTGGAATCTCGGGCAGGGGGTGGCCTACGAGCAGTACTTC. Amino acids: CAWNLGQGVAYEQYF.